The source of this T cell receptor beta chain is a study of post-analysis software for immune sequencing data. Study-wide background: The disease courses spanned relapsing-remitting, secondary progressive and progressive-relapsing forms of multiple sclerosis. Study-level findings and limits: Samples sharing a preparation batch grouped tightly together when assessed by F measure. The study found TRBV5-6, TRBV5-1 and TRBV20-1 among about five TRBV segments more frequent in patients than controls. Comparison with controls showed significantly lower normalized Chao1 diversity in multiple sclerosis patients.

On this clonotype itself: Its antigen is not identified.

The CDR3 spans 17 residues. The junction had 11 bases not matched to a gene; V was cut back by 1 base and J by 5 bases. The V gene's germline CDR1 is LGHNA and CDR2 YSLEER. Every TCR beta cDNA library bore unique molecular identifiers. TCRdb re-called the PCR reads through MiXCR, storing one row per CDR3 protein. The sample lists 700,000 to 900,000 distinct CDR3 sequences, roughly 50% occurring once. The source of this sequence is a girl under 18 with multiple sclerosis. The source material was blood. The V call is TRBV4-3, the J call TRBJ2-5; TRBD2 agrees at 9 bases. This chain's CDR3 is CASSQAVSAGGRETQYF. The CDR3, as DNA: TGCGCCAGCAGCCAAGCGGTTTCGGCGGGGGGGAGGGAGACCCAGTACTTC.